The 27 T cell receptor beta chains in this list originate from one sample, sequenced in a study of glioma-infiltrating T cells. Amplification of TCR alpha and beta CDR3 regions from RNA used iRepertoire nested multiplex PCR. TCRdb re-called the multiplex PCR reads with MiXCR, one entry per CDR3 protein. The profile shows around 20,000 distinct CDR3 sequences, around 23% of them singletons. The sequenced material came from glioma tissue, nonneoplastic brain tissue, or PBMCs (not recorded which). All receptors come from a human donor with low-grade glioma or glioblastoma, undergoing nonglioma brain surgery, or in good health (not recorded which).

As for this clonotype: At one end the junction does not follow the germline gene, possibly because of a read error. The rearrangement joins TRBV7-9 to TRBJ1-3; D uncertain. CDR1 and CDR2 (germline): SEHNR, FQNEAQ (reference sequence). The CDR3 length is 12 residues. Here the CDR3 reads CAGSLIGNTIYF. The CDR3 DNA follows: TGTGCCGGCAGCTTAATCGGAAACACCATATATTTT.

This clonotype is medium-sized in the sample. The chain is built from TRBV7-9 and TRBJ1-5; D gene uncertain. The V gene lost 3 bases and the J gene lost 0 bases, with 3 bases spanning the gap. The CDR3 totals 13 residues. Germline lookup yields CDR1 SEHNR and CDR2 FQNEAQ (reference sequence). The CDR3 spells CASSFYSNQPQHF. CDR3 DNA: TGTGCCAGCAGCTTCTATAGCAATCAGCCCCAGCATTTT.

At least ten counts were recorded for this clonotype. The V call is TRBV7-2, the J call TRBJ2-5; D gene unclear. With 6 bases removed from V and 1 base from J, the gap between germline ends came to 12 bases. CDR3 length: 14 amino acids. The germline CDR1 and CDR2 sequences are SGHTA and FQGNSA. Here the CDR3 reads CASSTYSAQETQYF. Written as DNA, the CDR3 is TGTGCCAGCAGTACTTATAGTGCCCAAGAGACCCAGTACTTC.

This clonotype was counted ten times or more. The V and J genes are TRBV6-1 and TRBJ2-5; D tentatively reads TRBD1 or TRBD2 (5 bases each). CDR1 is MNHNS, CDR2 SASEGT, per germline. This CDR3 spans 15 amino acids. V gave up 8 bases and J gave up 6 bases, with 22 bases separating them. For the CDR3, the DNA is TGTGCCAGCCATTCCCCGGGACGGGACCAGAAGACCCAGTACTTC. Its protein is CASHSPGRDQKTQYF.

This clonotype was picked up a small number of times. CDR3 sequence: CASSIAGTGEYF. CDR3 DNA sequence: TGTGCCAGTAGTATAGCTGGGACAGGGGAATATTTT. This rearrangement joins TRBV19 to TRBJ2-3, with 10 bases matching TRBD1. The CDR3 has 12 residues. Germline V lookup: CDR1 LNHDA, CDR2 SQIVND (reference sequence). The V gene end was trimmed by 1 base and the J gene end by 15 bases; junction bases not matched to a gene: 4.

The chain is built from TRBV18 and TRBJ2-5; 8 bases are shared with TRBD1. The CDR3 spans 13 residues. The V segment lost 6 bases and the J segment 5 bases; nucleotides outside the gene matches: 5. Germline V CDR1 and CDR2: KGHSH, LQKENI. The CDR3 here is CASSARDRETQYF. The CDR3 DNA reads TGTGCCAGCTCGGCCCGGGACAGGGAGACCCAGTACTTC.

This clonotype has ten or more counts. This rearrangement joins TRBV12-3 or TRBV12-4 to TRBJ1-5; possibly TRBD1 for D (6 bases). The CDR3 spans 15 residues. Trimming took off 9 bases at V and 4 bases at J, with 19 bases between the two ends. The CDR3 DNA sequence: TGTGCCAGTAGCACAGGGATCTCGGGTAATCAGCCCCAGCATTTT. It yields the protein CASSTGISGNQPQHF.

This clonotype has a count of ten or more. This chain links TRBV7-9 with TRBJ2-7; no definite D call. Germline CDR1 reads SEHNR; CDR2 reads FQNEAQ (reference sequence). V lost 5 bases and J lost 5, with 7 bases in between. There are 11 residues in the CDR3. This chain's CDR3 is CASSPQDEQYF. DNA of the CDR3: TGTGCCAGCAGCCCGCAGGACGAGCAGTACTTC.

This clonotype was picked up many times. The gene calls are TRBV6-6 and TRBJ2-4; perhaps TRBD2 as D (5 bases). The length of the CDR3 is 17 residues. Germline V gene sequence: CDR1 MNHNY, CDR2 SVGAGI (reference sequence). Trimming removed 0 bases at V and 0 bases at J, with 12 bases between. For the CDR3, the DNA is TGTGCCAGCAGTTACTCTACTAGTACCATAGCCAAAAACATTCAGTACTTC. Translation: CASSYSTSTIAKNIQYF.

The rearrangement links TRBV27 to TRBJ2-7, with a possible D match to TRBD2 (5 bases). Germline CDR1 MNHEY, CDR2 SMNVEV (reference sequence). This CDR3 region has 13 residues. The CDR3 bases are TGTGTTAGCAGTTTGAGGGTTACCCACGAGCAGTACTTC. Translation: CVSSLRVTHEQYF.

This clonotype was detected many times. The genes are TRBV27 and TRBJ2-7, with TRBD2 as a possible D gene (6 bases). Germline CDR1 and CDR2: MNHEY and SMNVEV (reference sequence). This CDR3 region has 15 residues. With 2 bases removed from V and 1 base from J, the gap between germline ends came to 12 bases. CDR3 protein: CASSLIGEVSYEQYF. Here the CDR3 DNA reads TGTGCCAGCAGTTTAATTGGGGAGGTATCCTACGAGCAGTACTTC.

This clonotype was recorded at least ten times. A clone one base away is much larger, so this may be a read error. CDR3 nucleotides: TGTGCCACCGGACCGGGGGGCGAGTCGGTAACCAAAAACATTCAGTACTTC. Encoded protein: CATGPGGESVTKNIQYF. V gene TRBV6-1 combines with J gene TRBJ2-4; tentative D call: TRBD2 (7 bases). This CDR3 has 17 residues. V was clipped by 10 bases and J by 2 bases, with 24 bases between them. Per germline, CDR1 MNHNS and CDR2 SASEGT.

This clonotype was observed many times. This chain uses TRBV28 with TRBJ1-5; D gene unclear. Per the germline V gene, CDR1 is MDHEN and CDR2 is SYDVKM. The V and J ends lost 6 bases and 0 bases respectively, with 15 bases between them. This CDR3 is built from 16 residues. Here the CDR3 reads CASRATGLYSNQPQHF. The CDR3 DNA is TGTGCCAGCAGGGCGACGGGTCTTTATAGCAATCAGCCCCAGCATTTT.

The CDR3 DNA reads TGTGCCAGCAGCCCAACTCAGGGTCTCATTAATGAGCAGTTCTTC. It is translated as CASSPTQGLINEQFF. The chain has TRBV9 and TRBJ2-1, with D possibly TRBD1 on 5 matching bases. V lost 4 bases and J 7 bases, leaving 18 bases between the germline ends. Per germline, CDR1 SGDLS and CDR2 YYNGEE. There are 15 residues in the CDR3.

This clonotype was counted ten times or more. The chain carries TRBV2 and TRBJ1-5, with 7 bases identical to TRBD1. Germline CDR1 is SNHLY and CDR2 is FYNNEI. The CDR3 runs 14 residues. The ends lost 5 bases at V and 4 bases at J; junction bases unmatched: 5. Here the CDR3 reads CASSSQGQNQPQHF. CDR3 sequence (DNA): TGTGCCAGCAGTTCACAGGGACAGAATCAGCCCCAGCATTTT.

This clonotype was found many times. This chain joins TRBV2 and TRBJ2-7, with D unresolved. V lost 4 bases and J lost 4, with 8 bases in between. The CDR3 totals 12 residues. CDR1 and CDR2 from the germline V gene are SNHLY and FYNNEI. The CDR3 reads CASSVMGYEQYF. The DNA for the CDR3 is TGTGCCAGCAGTGTCATGGGGTACGAGCAGTACTTC.

This clonotype occurred many times. J is TRBJ2-3 and V is TRBV28, with 13 nucleotides matching TRBD2. Germline V lookup: CDR1 MDHEN, CDR2 SYDVKM. Trimming at V came to 6 bases and at J to 1 base, leaving 1 base not matched to a gene. The CDR3 is 15 amino acids. The CDR3 region is CASRGTSGGTDTQYF. In DNA form, the CDR3 reads TGTGCCAGCAGAGGGACTAGCGGGGGCACAGATACGCAGTATTTT.

In its sample, this clonotype was seen many times. The V gene is TRBV27, the J gene TRBJ1-2, with TRBD1 as a possible D gene (5 bases). V lost 4 bases and J 5 bases, leaving 17 bases between the germline ends. The CDR3 is 15 amino acids. Germline loops: CDR1 MNHEY, CDR2 SMNVEV (reference sequence). CDR3 sequence reads: CASSYTSRGEYGYTF. The CDR3 coding sequence is TGTGCCAGCAGTTACACCTCCCGGGGGGAATATGGCTACACCTTC.

The V and J genes are TRBV12-3 or TRBV12-4 and TRBJ1-1, with D maybe TRBD1 (5 bases). The CDR3 has 12 residues. The ends were cut back, 7 bases at V and 11 bases at J, with 17 bases in the middle. The CDR3, as DNA: TGTGCCAGCAAATTCGGTCAGGGATTGGCTTTCTTT. Translating it yields CASKFGQGLAFF.

The chain recombines TRBV9 with TRBJ2-1; D ambiguous. This CDR3 contains 13 residues. CDR1 is SGDLS and CDR2 is YYNGEE in the germline V gene. The V gene lost 1 base and the J gene lost 3 bases, with 5 bases spanning the gap. CDR3 loop: CASSVSIYNEQFF. The CDR3, as DNA: TGTGCCAGCAGCGTATCTATCTACAATGAGCAGTTCTTC.

V gene TRBV29-1 combines with J gene TRBJ2-1; 8 nucleotides match TRBD2. There are 14 residues in the CDR3. V was pared by 3 bases and J by 8 bases, with 9 bases of the junction left unmatched. The V gene's germline CDR1 is SQVTM and CDR2 ANQGSEA. The CDR3 protein is CSVEPGGPGYEQFF. DNA for the CDR3: TGCAGCGTTGAGCCGGGGGGGCCAGGGTATGAGCAGTTCTTC.

This chain joins TRBV3-1 and TRBJ1-1; no clear D gene. The V gene lost 1 base and the J gene lost 1 base, with 10 bases spanning the gap. CDR1 is LGHDT and CDR2 is YNNKEL in the germline V gene (reference sequence). The CDR3 covers 15 residues. The CDR3 here is CASSQGARQNTEAFF. CDR3 DNA sequence: TGTGCCAGCAGCCAAGGGGCCAGACAGAACACTGAAGCTTTCTTT. The whole variable domain, remainder taken from reference TRBV3-1 and TRBJ1-1, is DTAVSQTPKYLVTQMGNDKSIKCEQNLGHDTMYWYKQDSKKFLKIMFSYNNKELIINETVPNRFSPKSPDKAHLNLHINSLELGDSAVYFCASSQGARQNTEAFFGQGTRLTVV.

This clonotype was seen a few times. V and J are TRBV6-2 or TRBV6-3 and TRBJ2-7; the D gene is possibly TRBD2 (5 bases). Germline loops: CDR1 MNHEY, CDR2 SVGEGT. Trimming shortened V by 6 bases and J by 2 bases, and 32 bases separated the two germline ends. This CDR3 comprises 20 residues. The DNA of the CDR3 is TGTGCCAGCAGCCCGTACCCTGACTACATGAGAACGATCGAAACCTACGAGCAGTACTTC. Its translation is CASSPYPDYMRTIETYEQYF.

In its sample, this clonotype is medium-sized (0.01 to 0.1%). The chain has TRBV7-2 and TRBJ1-5; D is unresolved. V was clipped by 1 base and J by 5 bases, with 6 bases between them. Germline CDR1 and CDR2: SGHTA and FQGNSA. The CDR3 is 13 residues long. Here the CDR3 DNA reads TGTGCCAGCAGCTTAGGTAGGGATCAGCCCCAGCATTTT. Its translation is CASSLGRDQPQHF.

This clonotype was detected ten times or more. The genes are TRBV7-2 and TRBJ2-3; D is uncertain. The CDR3 is 13 amino acids. Trimming took 5 bases from V and 4 from J, leaving 10 bases between them. Germline V gene sequence: CDR1 SGHTA, CDR2 FQGNSA. Here the CDR3 reads CASSLRVADTQYF. DNA of the CDR3: TGTGCCAGCAGCCTAAGGGTGGCAGATACGCAGTATTTT.

This clonotype was observed a handful of times. The rearrangement links TRBV11-1 to TRBJ2-1; either TRBD1 or TRBD2 may fit D (6 bases each). The CDR3 consists of 15 residues. The germline V gene has CDR1 SGHAT and CDR2 FQDESV (reference sequence). V was shortened by 5 bases and J by 1 base, with 12 bases between the two germline ends. The CDR3 DNA follows: TGTGCCAGCAGCCGAGGGGGGTTTTCCTACAATGAGCAGTTCTTC. Amino acids: CASSRGGFSYNEQFF. Variable domain in full (rest from reference TRBV11-1 and TRBJ2-1): EAEVAQSPRYKITEKSQAVAFWCDPISGHATLYWYRQILGQGPELLVQFQDESVVDDSQLPKDRFSAERLKGVDSTLKIQPAELGDSAMYLCASSRGGFSYNEQFFGPGTRLTVL.

This clonotype has more than one count but fewer than ten. As DNA, the CDR3 is TGCAGTGCCGTAGGGACTAGCGGGGGGATCTCCTACAATGAGCAGTTCTTC. It encodes CSAVGTSGGISYNEQFF. The V and J genes are TRBV20-1 and TRBJ2-1; 15 bases are shared with TRBD2. J gave up 0 bases and V 6 bases, and 6 bases lay outside the gene matches. Germline CDR1 and CDR2: DFQATT and SNEGSKA (reference sequence). The CDR3 has 17 residues.